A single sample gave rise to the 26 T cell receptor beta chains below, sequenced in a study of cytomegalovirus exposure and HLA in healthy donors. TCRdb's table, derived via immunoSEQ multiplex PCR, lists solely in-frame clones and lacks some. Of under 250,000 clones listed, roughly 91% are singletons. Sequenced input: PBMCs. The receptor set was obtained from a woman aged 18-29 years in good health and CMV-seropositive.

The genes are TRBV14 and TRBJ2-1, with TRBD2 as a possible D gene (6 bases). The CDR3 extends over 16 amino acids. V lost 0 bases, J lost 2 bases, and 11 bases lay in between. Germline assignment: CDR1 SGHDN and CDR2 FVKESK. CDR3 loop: CASSQDGGIAYNEQFF. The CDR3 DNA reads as TGTGCCAGCAGCCAAGACGGCGGGATAGCCTACAATGAGCAGTTCTTC.

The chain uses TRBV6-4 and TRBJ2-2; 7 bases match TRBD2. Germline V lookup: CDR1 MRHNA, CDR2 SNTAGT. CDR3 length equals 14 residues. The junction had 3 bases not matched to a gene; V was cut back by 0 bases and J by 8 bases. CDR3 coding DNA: TGTGCCAGCAGTGACTCTACTAGCGTGGGGGAGCTGTTTTTT. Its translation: CASSDSTSVGELFF.

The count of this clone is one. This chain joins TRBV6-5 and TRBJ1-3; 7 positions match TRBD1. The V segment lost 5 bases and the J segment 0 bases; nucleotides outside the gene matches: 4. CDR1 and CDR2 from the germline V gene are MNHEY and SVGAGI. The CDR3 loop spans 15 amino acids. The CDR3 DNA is TGTGCCAGCAGTCGTGGGGACAGCTCTGGAAACACCATATATTTT. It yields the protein CASSRGDSSGNTIYF.

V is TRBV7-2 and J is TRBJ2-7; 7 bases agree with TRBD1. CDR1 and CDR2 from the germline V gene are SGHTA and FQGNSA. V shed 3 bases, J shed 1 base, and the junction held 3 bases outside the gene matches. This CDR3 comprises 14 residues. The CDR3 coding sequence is TGTGCCAGCAGCTTGACAGGGAGTTCCTACGAGCAGTACTTC. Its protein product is CASSLTGSSYEQYF.

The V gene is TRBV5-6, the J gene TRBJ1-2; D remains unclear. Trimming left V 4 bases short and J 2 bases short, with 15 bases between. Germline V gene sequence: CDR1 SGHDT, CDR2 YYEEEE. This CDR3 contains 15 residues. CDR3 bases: TGTGCCAGCAGCGACACCCCCGGGGTAAACTATGGCTACACCTTC. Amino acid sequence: CASSDTPGVNYGYTF.

The CDR3 is CASSLSQGNYGYTF. CDR3 in DNA: TGTGCCAGCAGCTTATCTCAGGGCAACTATGGCTACACCTTC. The V call is TRBV7-9, the J call TRBJ1-2; tentatively, D is TRBD1 (5 bases). Between the trimmed V and J ends, which lost 2 bases and 2 bases, there was a span of 9 bases. CDR3 length equals 14 residues. CDR1 is SEHNR and CDR2 is FQNEAQ in the germline V gene (reference sequence). Drawing the rest from reference TRBV7-9 and TRBJ1-2, the complete variable domain is DTGVSQNPRHKITKRGQNVTFRCDPISEHNRLYWYRQTLGQGPEFLTYFQNEAQLEKSRLLSDRFSAERPKGSFSTLEIQRTEQGDSAMYLCASSLSQGNYGYTFGSGTRLTVV.

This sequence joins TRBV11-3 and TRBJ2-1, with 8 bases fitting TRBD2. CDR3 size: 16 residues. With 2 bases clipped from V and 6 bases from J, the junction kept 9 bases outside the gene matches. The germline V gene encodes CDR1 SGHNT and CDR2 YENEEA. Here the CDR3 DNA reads TGTGCCAGCAGCTTACGAAAAGCGGGAGTGTCCAATGAGCAGTTCTTC. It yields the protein CASSLRKAGVSNEQFF.

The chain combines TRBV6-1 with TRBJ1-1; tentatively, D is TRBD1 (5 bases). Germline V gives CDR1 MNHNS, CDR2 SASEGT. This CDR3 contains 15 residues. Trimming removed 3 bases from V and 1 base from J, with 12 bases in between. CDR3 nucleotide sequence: TGTGCCAGCAGTGAGAACCACGGACAGAACACTGAAGCTTTCTTT. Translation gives CASSENHGQNTEAFF.

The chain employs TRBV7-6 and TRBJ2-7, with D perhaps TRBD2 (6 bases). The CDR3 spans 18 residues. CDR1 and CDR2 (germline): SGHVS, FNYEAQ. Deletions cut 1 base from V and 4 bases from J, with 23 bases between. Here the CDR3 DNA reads TGTGCCAGCAGCTTAGGCCGGGCAAGAGGGAGGACTAAATACGAGCAGTACTTC. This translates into CASSLGRARGRTKYEQYF.

The DNA of the CDR3 is TGTGCCTGGGACAGGGGGTCGAACACTGAAGCTTTCTTT. Its protein product is CAWDRGSNTEAFF. The rearrangement uses TRBV30 and TRBJ1-1, with 9 bases fitting TRBD1. CDR1 GTSNPN and CDR2 SVGIG come from the germline V gene (reference sequence). Trimming cost V 5 bases and J 1 base; bases outside gene matches: 2. The length of the CDR3 is 13 residues.

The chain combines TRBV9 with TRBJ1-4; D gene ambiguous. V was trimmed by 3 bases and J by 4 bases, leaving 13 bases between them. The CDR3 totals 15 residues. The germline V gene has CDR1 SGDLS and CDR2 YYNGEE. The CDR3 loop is CASSGAGVYNEKLFF. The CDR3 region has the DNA TGTGCCAGCAGCGGAGCCGGGGTTTATAATGAAAAACTGTTTTTT.

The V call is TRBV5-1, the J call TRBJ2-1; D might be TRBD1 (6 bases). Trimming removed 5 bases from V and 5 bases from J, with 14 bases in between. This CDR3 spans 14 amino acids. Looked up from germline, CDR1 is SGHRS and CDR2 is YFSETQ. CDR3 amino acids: CASRRGSIDNEQFF. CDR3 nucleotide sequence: TGCGCCAGCAGAAGGGGGAGTATCGACAATGAGCAGTTCTTC.

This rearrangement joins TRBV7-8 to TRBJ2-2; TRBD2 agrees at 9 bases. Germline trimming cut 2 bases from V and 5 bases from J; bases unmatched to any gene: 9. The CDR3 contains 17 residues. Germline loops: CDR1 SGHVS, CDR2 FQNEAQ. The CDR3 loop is CASSLRTSAGLTGELFF. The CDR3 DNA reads TGTGCCAGCAGCTTACGGACTAGCGCGGGTTTGACCGGGGAGCTGTTTTTT.

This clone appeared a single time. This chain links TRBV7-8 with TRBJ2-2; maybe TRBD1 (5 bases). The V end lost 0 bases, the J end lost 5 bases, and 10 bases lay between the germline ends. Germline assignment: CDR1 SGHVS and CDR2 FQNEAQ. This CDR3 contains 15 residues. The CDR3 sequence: CASSLASGNTGELFF. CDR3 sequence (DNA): TGTGCCAGCAGCTTAGCTTCAGGGAATACCGGGGAGCTGTTTTTT.

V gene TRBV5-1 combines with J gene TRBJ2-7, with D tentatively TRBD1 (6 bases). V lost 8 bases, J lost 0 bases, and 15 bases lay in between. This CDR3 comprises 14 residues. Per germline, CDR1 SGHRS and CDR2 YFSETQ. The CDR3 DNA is TGCGCCAGTTCTTCAGGGGCCCTCTCCTACGAGCAGTACTTC. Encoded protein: CASSSGALSYEQYF.

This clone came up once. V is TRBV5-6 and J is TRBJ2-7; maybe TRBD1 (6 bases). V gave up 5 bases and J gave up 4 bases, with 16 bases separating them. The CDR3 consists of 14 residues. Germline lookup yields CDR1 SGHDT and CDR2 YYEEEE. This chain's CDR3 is CASRATGGLYEQYF. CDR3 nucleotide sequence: TGTGCCAGCAGGGCGACAGGAGGCCTATACGAGCAGTACTTC.

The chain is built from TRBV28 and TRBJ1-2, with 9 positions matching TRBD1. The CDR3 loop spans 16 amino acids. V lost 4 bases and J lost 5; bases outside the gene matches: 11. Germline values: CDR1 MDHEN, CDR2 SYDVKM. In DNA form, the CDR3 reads TGTGCCAGCAGTTCTTTGACAGGGGGAACAGGGTATGGCTACACCTTC. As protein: CASSSLTGGTGYGYTF.

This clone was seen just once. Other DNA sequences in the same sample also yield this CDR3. This CDR3 reads CASSPRGDTEAFF. The CDR3 nucleotides read TGTGCCAGCAGTCCCCGGGGGGACACTGAAGCTTTCTTT. This chain connects TRBV6-1 to TRBJ1-1; D perhaps matches TRBD1 (5 bases). The CDR3 totals 13 residues. Germline assignment: CDR1 MNHNS and CDR2 SASEGT. The V end lost 5 bases, the J end lost 3 bases, and 10 bases lay between the germline ends.

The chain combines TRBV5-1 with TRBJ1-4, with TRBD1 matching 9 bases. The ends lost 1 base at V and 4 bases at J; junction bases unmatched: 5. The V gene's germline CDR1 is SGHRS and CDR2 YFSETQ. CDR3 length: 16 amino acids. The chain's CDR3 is CASSLSTGGGNEKLFF. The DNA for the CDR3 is TGCGCCAGCAGCTTGAGCACAGGGGGCGGTAATGAAAAACTGTTTTTT.

This CDR3 is CASGQQHLPRWPQHF. In DNA form, the CDR3 reads TGTGCCAGCGGACAGCAACACCTCCCAAGATGGCCCCAGCATTTT. V usage is TRBV28 and J usage is TRBJ1-5, with D possibly matching TRBD1 (6 bases). Germline CDR1 reads MDHEN; CDR2 reads SYDVKM. Trimming removed 8 bases at V and 9 bases at J, with 23 bases between. The CDR3 sequence is 15 residues long.

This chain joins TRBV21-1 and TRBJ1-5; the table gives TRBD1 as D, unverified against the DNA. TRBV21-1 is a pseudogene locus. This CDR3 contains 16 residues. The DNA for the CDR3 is TGTGCCAGCAGCAAAGAAGAAGGGGATAGCAATCAGCCCCAGCATTTT. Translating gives CASSKEEGDSNQPQHF.

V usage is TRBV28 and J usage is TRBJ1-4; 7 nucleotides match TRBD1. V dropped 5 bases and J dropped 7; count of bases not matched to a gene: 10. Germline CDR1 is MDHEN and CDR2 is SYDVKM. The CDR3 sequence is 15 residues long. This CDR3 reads CASSTPTGPSEKLFF. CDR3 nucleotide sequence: TGTGCCAGCAGTACACCGACAGGGCCCAGTGAAAAACTGTTTTTT.

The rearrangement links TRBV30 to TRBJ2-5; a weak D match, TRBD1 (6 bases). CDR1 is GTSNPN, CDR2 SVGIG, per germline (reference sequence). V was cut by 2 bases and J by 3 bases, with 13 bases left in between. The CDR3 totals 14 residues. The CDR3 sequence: CAWSPGTQKETQYF. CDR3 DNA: TGTGCCTGGAGTCCCGGGACACAGAAAGAGACCCAGTACTTC.

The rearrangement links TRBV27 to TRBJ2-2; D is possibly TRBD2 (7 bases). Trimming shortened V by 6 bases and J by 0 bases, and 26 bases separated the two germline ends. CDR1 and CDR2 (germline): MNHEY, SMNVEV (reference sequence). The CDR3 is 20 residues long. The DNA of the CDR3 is TGTGCCAGCAGATCGACAAGGGGGGGAAGGAACATAGCGAACACCGGGGAGCTGTTTTTT. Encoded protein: CASRSTRGGRNIANTGELFF.

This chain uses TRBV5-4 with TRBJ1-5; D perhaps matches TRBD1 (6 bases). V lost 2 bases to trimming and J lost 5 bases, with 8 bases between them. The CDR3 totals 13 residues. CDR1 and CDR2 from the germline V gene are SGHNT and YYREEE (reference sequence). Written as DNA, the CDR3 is TGTGCCAGCAGCTTACAGGGCGATCAGCCCCAGCATTTT. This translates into CASSLQGDQPQHF. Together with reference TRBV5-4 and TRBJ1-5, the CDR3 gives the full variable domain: ETGVTQSPTHLIKTRGQQVTLRCSSQSGHNTVSWYQQALGQGPQFIFQYYREEENGRGNFPPRFSGLQFPNYSSELNVNALELDDSALYLCASSLQGDQPQHFGDGTRLSIL.

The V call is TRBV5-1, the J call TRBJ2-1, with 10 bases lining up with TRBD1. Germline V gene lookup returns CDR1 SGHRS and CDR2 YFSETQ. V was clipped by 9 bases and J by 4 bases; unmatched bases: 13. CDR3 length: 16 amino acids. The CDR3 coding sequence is TGCGCCACTCTTAAAGACCCGGGACAGGGGTACAATGAGCAGTTCTTC. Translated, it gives CATLKDPGQGYNEQFF.